A selection of T cell receptor beta chains follows, all from one sample in a study of blood T cell repertoires in COVID-19. Using immunoSEQ multiplex PCR, the repertoire was profiled, and TCRdb retains in-frame clones only, with some absent. The repertoire holds 120,000 to 150,000 clones, with around 84% as singletons. Sequencing input: peripheral blood. The receptors were gathered from a human donor in a cohort sampled during active COVID-19. CDR3s include the opening cysteine and the closing phenylalanine or tryptophan. The D gene is left open where the match is weak. Expanded clones get a size class; other rows say once, few or many, or leave the size out.

d_call | j_call | v_call | clone_size | cdr3_length | cdr3_nt | cdr3_aa
- | TRBJ2-1 | TRBV7-2 | once | 15 | TGTGCCAGCAGCCGCGGTCGGGGGACTTACAATGAGCAGTTCTTC | CASSRGRGTYNEQFF
TRBD1 | TRBJ1-5 | TRBV2 | few | 19 | TGTGCCAGCAGGATTTCGGGACAGGGTCTGAGTCGGCGCAATCAGCCCCAGCATTTT | CASRISGQGLSRRNQPQHF
TRBD1 | TRBJ1-5 | TRBV19 | - | 17 | TGTGCCAGTAGTCCCGGGACAGACCTCTATAGCAATCAGCCCCAGCATTTT | CASSPGTDLYSNQPQHF
- | TRBJ1-4 | TRBV5-1 | - | 15 | TGCGCCAGCAGCTTGGCGGCAGGGGATAATGAAAAACTGTTTTTT | CASSLAAGDNEKLFF
TRBD2 | TRBJ2-2 | TRBV19 | - | 17 | TGTGCCAGTAGTCCAAAGGGAGCGGGGCCTAACACCGGGGAGCTGTTTTTT | CASSPKGAGPNTGELFF
- | TRBJ2-7 | TRBV18 | - | 13 | TGTGCCAGCTCCCCGGACCCCGGGGGAGAGCAGTACTTC | CASSPDPGGEQYF
TRBD1 | TRBJ1-1 | TRBV19 | - | 14 | TGTGCCAGTACGTGGACAGGGTTAGGCACTGAAGCTTTCTTT | CASTWTGLGTEAFF
TRBD1 | TRBJ1-1 | TRBV9 | - | 16 | TGTGCCAGCAGCGTAGGAGTGACAGGGGTGAACACTGAAGCTTTCTTT | CASSVGVTGVNTEAFF
TRBD1 | TRBJ1-2 | TRBV24-1 | - | 15 | TGTGCCACCAGCACCCCTCTACAGGGGGCCTATGGCTACACCTTC | CATSTPLQGAYGYTF
TRBD1 | TRBJ2-4 | TRBV13 | - | 16 | TGTGCCAGCAGCCATCGGGACAGCCAAGCCAAAAACATTCAGTACTTC | CASSHRDSQAKNIQYF
TRBD1 | TRBJ1-4 | TRBV19 | - | 14 | TGTGCCAGTAGTATACAGGGGACAGGTGAAAAACTGTTTTTT | CASSIQGTGEKLFF
- | TRBJ2-7 | TRBV18 | - | 14 | TGTGCCAGCCGCTCAGGTACCGAAACCTACGAGCAGTACTTC | CASRSGTETYEQYF
TRBD1 | TRBJ2-7 | TRBV12-5 | - | 17 | TGTGCTAGTGGTTTGGTCCAGGGGACAGGGAGAATGTACGAGCAGTACTTC | CASGLVQGTGRMYEQYF
TRBD2 | TRBJ2-1 | TRBV4-1 | - | 16 | TGCGCCAGCAGCCAACGGACTAGCGGGGGTTACAATGAGCAGTTCTTC | CASSQRTSGGYNEQFF
TRBD1 | TRBJ1-6 | TRBV6-5 | - | 13 | TGTGCCAGCGGGGACAGGGGATTTTCACCCCTCCACTTT | CASGDRGFSPLHF
TRBD1 | TRBJ2-1 | TRBV9 | - | 14 | TGTGCCAGCAGCGTGGGACAGGGGAACAATGAGCAGTTCTTC | CASSVGQGNNEQFF
TRBD1 | TRBJ1-4 | TRBV2 | once | 15 | TGTGCCAGTGGGAGGTTGGGGACAGCAGGGGAAAAACTGTTTTTT | CASGRLGTAGEKLFF
- | TRBJ2-1 | TRBV5-4 | - | 15 | TGTGCCAGCAGCTTGGTCGCTGCCCCGGACAGAATGCAGTTCTTC | CASSLVAAPDRMQFF
- | TRBJ2-7 | TRBV18 | few | 14 | TGTGCCAGCTCACCACCGCCAGGGGACCACGAGCAGTACTTC | CASSPPPGDHEQYF
TRBD2 | TRBJ2-1 | TRBV29-1 | once | 14 | TGCAGCGTCGATATTTCGGGAGGAAGGAGTGAGCAGTTCTTC | CSVDISGGRSEQFF
TRBD1 | TRBJ1-5 | TRBV19 | - | 17 | TGTGCCAGTACCTTAAGGGGCCCAGGGGGCAGGGATCAGCCCCAGCATTTT | CASTLRGPGGRDQPQHF
- | TRBJ2-5 | TRBV5-1 | - | 14 | TGCGCCAGCAGCACCCTACAGGGCCAGGAGACCCAGTACTTC | CASSTLQGQETQYF
TRBD2 | TRBJ2-3 | TRBV19 | - | 14 | TGTGCCAGTAGTTCGGGGACTAGCGGGGCGAGGCAGTATTTT | CASSSGTSGARQYF
TRBD1 | TRBJ1-1 | TRBV7-6 | once | 15 | TGTGCCAGCAGCCAAACGACAGGGGGTAATGATGAAGCTTTCTTT | CASSQTTGGNDEAFF
TRBD1 | TRBJ2-7 | TRBV19 | - | 15 | TGTGCCAGTAGGCAACCGGGACAGGGGACCTACGAGCAGTACTTC | CASRQPGQGTYEQYF
- | TRBJ1-2 | TRBV3-1/TRBV3-2 | - | 14 | TGTGCCAGCAGCCTTTCACGGGGGTTCTATGGCTACACCTTC | CASSLSRGFYGYTF
TRBD2 | TRBJ2-4 | TRBV5-1 | - | 15 | TGCGCCAGCAGCCCCTCAGGGAGGGCGGAAAACATTCAGTACTTC | CASSPSGRAENIQYF
- | TRBJ1-2 | TRBV3-1/TRBV3-2 | few | 15 | TGTGCCAGCAGCCCCAACAGGGAGAAAGGCTATGGCTACACCTTC | CASSPNREKGYGYTF
TRBD2 | TRBJ2-3 | TRBV4-2 | - | 17 | TGTGCCAGCCAGCCAAAGGGCAGCGGGGGGGCGGTAGATACGCAGTATTTT | CASQPKGSGGAVDTQYF
- | TRBJ1-2 | TRBV5-8 | - | 14 | TGTGCCAGCAGCTTGACCAGGGGCAACTATGGCTACACCTTC | CASSLTRGNYGYTF
- | TRBJ1-3 | TRBV30 | - | 17 | TGTGCCTGGAGTGTCGCGCGGGGCAGGGCGTTGGGAAACACCATATATTTT | CAWSVARGRALGNTIYF
- | TRBJ1-5 | TRBV6-5 | - | 13 | TGTGCCAGCACCTACGCGGTTAATCAGCCCCAGCATTTT | CASTYAVNQPQHF
- | TRBJ1-1 | TRBV6-5 | - | 14 | TGTGCCAGCACCCCGGAGGCAGGTCACACTGAAGCTTTCTTT | CASTPEAGHTEAFF
- | TRBJ2-2 | TRBV4-1 | - | 14 | TGCGCCAGCAGCCTGTCCCAGGGGTCCGGGGAGCTGTTTTTT | CASSLSQGSGELFF
- | TRBJ1-6 | TRBV6-2/TRBV6-3 | - | 15 | TGTGCCAGCAGTTACCCAGGCGATTATAATTCACCCCTCCACTTT | CASSYPGDYNSPLHF
TRBD2 | TRBJ2-2 | TRBV5-4 | - | 15 | TGTGCCAGCACCTCCGGGGGGGGGAACACCGGGGAGCTGTTTTTT | CASTSGGGNTGELFF
TRBD1 | TRBJ1-2 | TRBV11-2 | - | 14 | TGTGCCAGCAACCCATCCGGGACAGGGAAGGGCTACACCTTC | CASNPSGTGKGYTF
TRBD1 | TRBJ1-4 | TRBV30 | - | 13 | TGTGCCTGGGGACAGGGGGAGGCTGAAAAACTGTTTTTT | CAWGQGEAEKLFF
TRBD1 | TRBJ1-2 | TRBV7-2 | - | 16 | TGTGCCAGCAGCTTAGGTCGACCCAGGGGGAACTATGGCTACACCTTC | CASSLGRPRGNYGYTF
TRBD2 | TRBJ2-3 | TRBV10-3 | once | 12 | TGTGCCACTAGCGGAGGGGCAGATACGCAGTATTTT | CATSGGADTQYF
TRBD2 | TRBJ2-3 | TRBV7-2 | few | 12 | TGTGCCAGCAGCGCCACTAGCGGCCCGCAGTATTTT | CASSATSGPQYF
- | TRBJ2-5 | TRBV24-1 | - | 15 | TGTGCCACCAGTGATTTCGGTCCCACGGGAGAGACCCAGTACTTC | CATSDFGPTGETQYF
TRBD1 | TRBJ2-7 | TRBV3-1/TRBV3-2 | - | 14 | TGTGCCAGCAGCCCCAGGGGGAGCTCCTACGAGCAGTACTTC | CASSPRGSSYEQYF
TRBD1 | TRBJ2-7 | TRBV19 | - | 14 | TGTGCCAGTAGTCTAGGGACAGGGCCCTACGAGCAGTACTTC | CASSLGTGPYEQYF
- | TRBJ1-1 | TRBV7-2 | - | 15 | TGTGCCAGCAGCAGATCCGCGGACATGAACACTGAAGCTTTCTTT | CASSRSADMNTEAFF
- | TRBJ2-1 | TRBV27 | - | 13 | TGTGCCAGCGCCCATGGGGGGGGCGTAGAGCAGTTCTTC | CASAHGGGVEQFF
- | TRBJ2-3 | TRBV27 | - | 15 | TGTGCCAGCAGATGGATGTGGGGCAGGACAGATACGCAGTATTTT | CASRWMWGRTDTQYF
- | TRBJ2-7 | TRBV5-1 | - | 14 | TGCGCCAGCAGCCGCCTCCCGAGCTCCTACGAGCAGTACTTC | CASSRLPSSYEQYF
TRBD1 | TRBJ1-2 | TRBV14 | - | 14 | TGTGCCAGCAGCCATCAGGGGGACGATTATGGCTACACCTTC | CASSHQGDDYGYTF
- | TRBJ1-1 | TRBV11-2 | few | 14 | TGTGCCAGCCACCGGGACACCATGAACACTGAAGCTTTCTTT | CASHRDTMNTEAFF